The clone carrying this TCR beta chain was seen more than once but under ten times. Its specificity is unknown. A sort by CD45RO/CCR7/CD25/CD127/CD95/CD27 yielded CD4+ naive, central memory, regulatory and stem cell-like memory cells. The authors reverse transcribed all of the isolated RNA, so sequencing captured expressed TCRB transcripts. Using immunoSEQ multiplex PCR, the repertoire was profiled, and TCRdb retains in-frame clones only, with some absent. The sample has around 650,000 clones, roughly an eighth seen once; the top ten hold roughly 0.11%. The data were taken from a study of beta chain features in type 1 diabetes. General study findings and limits: When VDJ junctions were examined, type 1 diabetes patients showed fewer insertions and more deletions. All four CD4+ subsets of Type 1 diabetes patients contained TCRB CDR3s that were moderately but significantly shorter. PCR could preferentially amplify shorter templates, alike in patients and controls.

V shed 2 bases, J shed 4 bases, and the junction held 11 bases outside the gene matches. Germline CDR1 is SGHAT and CDR2 is FQNNGV. CDR3 length: 17 amino acids. The receptor was derived from a man aged 25-45 years with type 1 diabetes. The sample consisted of naive CD4+ T cells from blood. The rearrangement joins TRBV11-2 to TRBJ2-5, with 9 nucleotides matching TRBD1. The CDR3 DNA follows: TGTGCCAGCAGCTTAATAACAGGGGGCCTAGTTGGAGAGACCCAGTACTTC. The encoded protein is CASSLITGGLVGETQYF.